The sequence of this T cell receptor beta chain was determined in a study of blood T cells in healthy people across ages. Worth noting for this clonotype: Its antigen is undetermined.

Between the trimmed V and J ends, which lost 2 bases and 4 bases, there was a span of 23 bases. The CDR3 consists of 19 residues. Germline assignment: CDR1 SEHNR and CDR2 FQNEAQ (reference sequence). A second PCR, run for roughly 6 to 11 cycles, used a sample-barcoded 5' primer plus a J-beta primer mix. From the 5' RACE reads, TCRdb called clonotypes with MiXCR, one entry per CDR3 protein. The table includes about 1.5 million distinct CDR3 sequences, 35% to 45% detected once. The study's findings and limits: It was held that the diversity estimates obtained from one million T cells were underestimates.

This clonotype was sampled from a woman aged 18-29 years in good health. The sequencing sample was made of blood. V is TRBV7-9 and J is TRBJ1-4, with D uncertain. For the CDR3, the DNA is TGTGCCAGCAGCTTACGCGGGGAAAAAAAAAAATGGGGTAATGAAAAACTGTTTTTT. Amino acids: CASSLRGEKKKWGNEKLFF.